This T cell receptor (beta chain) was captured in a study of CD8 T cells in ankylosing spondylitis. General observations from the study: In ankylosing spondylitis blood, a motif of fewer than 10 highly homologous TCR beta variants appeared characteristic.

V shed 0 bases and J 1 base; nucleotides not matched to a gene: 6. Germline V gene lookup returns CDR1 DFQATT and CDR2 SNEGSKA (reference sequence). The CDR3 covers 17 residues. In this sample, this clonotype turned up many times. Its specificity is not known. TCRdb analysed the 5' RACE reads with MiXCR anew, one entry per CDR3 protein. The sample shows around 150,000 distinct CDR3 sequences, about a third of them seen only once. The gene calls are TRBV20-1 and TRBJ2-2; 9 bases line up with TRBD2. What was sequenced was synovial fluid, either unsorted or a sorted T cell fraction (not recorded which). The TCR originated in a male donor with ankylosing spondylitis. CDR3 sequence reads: CSARDLSGRQNTGELFF. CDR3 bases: TGCAGTGCTAGAGATTTGAGCGGGAGGCAGAACACCGGGGAGCTGTTTTTT.